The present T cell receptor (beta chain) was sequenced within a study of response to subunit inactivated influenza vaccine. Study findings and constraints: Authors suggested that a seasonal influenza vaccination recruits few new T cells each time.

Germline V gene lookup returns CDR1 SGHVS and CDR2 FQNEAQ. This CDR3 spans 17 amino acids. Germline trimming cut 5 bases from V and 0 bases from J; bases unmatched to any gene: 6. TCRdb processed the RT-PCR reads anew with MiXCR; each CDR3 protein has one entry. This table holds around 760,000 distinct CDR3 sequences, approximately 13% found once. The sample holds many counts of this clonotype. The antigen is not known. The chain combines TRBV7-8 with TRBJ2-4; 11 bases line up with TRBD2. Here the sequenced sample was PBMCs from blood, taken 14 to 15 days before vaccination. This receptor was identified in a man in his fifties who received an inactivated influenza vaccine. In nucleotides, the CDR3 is TGTGCCAGCAGCCCCGGGACTAGCGGCTTAGCCAAAAACATTCAGTACTTC. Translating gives CASSPGTSGLAKNIQYF.